There are many counts of the clone carrying this T cell receptor (beta chain). Its antigen is not known. Via MiXCR, TCRdb re-called the reads, giving one row per CDR3 protein. The sample lists almost 550,000 distinct CDR3 sequences; 16% were seen once. This CDR3 comprises 15 residues. Germline V gene lookup returns CDR1 MNHNS and CDR2 SASEGT. The V gene lost 7 bases and the J gene lost 2 bases, with 15 bases spanning the gap. This sample stems from a study of T cell repertoires in cytomegalovirus infection. Study-wide context: Matching HLA type, along with CMV infection, was indicated by public TCR beta signatures.

The study, taken as a whole, reports: Totalled public TCR beta family frequency picked out people who carried CMV plus the relevant HLA. Across the ex vivo response, the dominant clonotypes were HLA-C-restricted CMV-specific TCR beta clonotypes.

The sequence came from a human donor in good health (CMV status not recorded). Some clones in this sample may be carry-over from other donors' samples. The sequenced material came from CD8+ T cells from PBMCs. The gene calls are TRBV6-1 and TRBJ2-1, with a tentative D call TRBD2 (7 bases). CDR3 coding DNA: TGTGCCAGCATTGGGGCGGGGGCCCCCTACAATGAGCAGTTCTTC. This encodes CASIGAGAPYNEQFF.